Presented here are 24 T cell receptor beta chains from one specimen sequenced in a study of OX40 agonist ivuxolimab in advanced cancers. Libraries were made using the immunoSEQ multiplex PCR assay. The table comes from immuneACCESS by way of TCRdb, which keeps in-frame sequences with V and J called. Part of the clones is missing from these tables; in studies checked, under half for an unresolved V gene and the rest for unknown reasons. The sample data list about 110,000 clones, and 85% to 95% of these were observed just once. The ten largest clones represent roughly 0.66% of the sample. Specimen: CD4+ or CD8+ T cells sorted from blood, collected in a trial of the OX40 agonist ivuxolimab. The source of these receptors is an adult with an advanced solid tumor such as melanoma, head and neck, liver or kidney cancer.

The chain combines TRBV5-8 with TRBJ1-5; TRBD1 agrees at 7 bases. Unmatched junction bases numbered 8, after V lost 5 bases and J lost 6 bases. The germline CDR1 and CDR2 sequences are SGHTS and YDEGEE. The CDR3 has 14 residues. The CDR3 region is CASSPDRAGQPQHF. The CDR3 DNA sequence: TGTGCCAGCAGTCCTGACAGGGCGGGTCAGCCCCAGCATTTT.

The chain recombines TRBV5-1 with TRBJ2-1; either TRBD1 or TRBD2 may fit D (7 bases each). CDR1 is SGHRS and CDR2 is YFSETQ in the germline V gene. Trimming took off 3 bases at V and 7 bases at J, with 17 bases between the two ends. This CDR3 has 15 residues. CDR3 bases: TGCGCCAGCAGCTCACCCAGGGGGGGAAGAAATGAGCAGTTCTTC. Its protein is CASSSPRGGRNEQFF.

This clone was detected only a few times. V usage is TRBV29-1 and J usage is TRBJ2-7, with TRBD1 matching 7 bases. The CDR3 is 12 residues long. V was clipped by 6 bases and J by 3 bases; unmatched bases: 5. From germline, CDR1 is SQVTM and CDR2 ANQGSEA. CDR3 nucleotides: TGCAGCGTCGACAGGGATAACTACGAGCAGTACTTC. Translated, it gives CSVDRDNYEQYF.

This clone was recorded only once. J is TRBJ2-1 and V is TRBV18, with D unresolved. The CDR3 has 15 residues. CDR1 and CDR2 (germline): KGHSH, LQKENI. V was cut by 6 bases and J by 3 bases, with 15 bases left in between. CDR3 sequence (DNA): TGTGCCAGCTCCCGAAAGGGTAGTAGCTACAATGAGCAGTTCTTC. It encodes CASSRKGSSYNEQFF.

V is TRBV7-3 and J is TRBJ2-5; 14 nucleotides line up with TRBD2. The V gene's germline CDR1 is SGHTA and CDR2 FQGTGA. CDR3 length: 17 amino acids. V shed 5 bases, J shed 4 bases, and the junction held 9 bases outside the gene matches. DNA for the CDR3: TGTGCCAGCAGCCGAGGGACTAGCGGGAGCATTCCAGAGACCCAGTACTTC. Its translation: CASSRGTSGSIPETQYF.

The rearrangement links TRBV9 to TRBJ2-6; D is undetermined. Trimming shortened V by 0 bases and J by 0 bases, and 10 bases separated the two germline ends. CDR3 length: 17 residues. From germline, CDR1 is SGDLS and CDR2 YYNGEE. CDR3 region: CASSVASRISGANVLTF. The CDR3 nucleotides are TGTGCCAGCAGCGTAGCGTCCAGGATCTCTGGGGCCAACGTCCTGACTTTC.

The rearrangement uses TRBV23-1 and TRBJ2-3, with TRBD2 as a possible D gene (6 bases). TRBV23-1 is filed as an ORF, its function uncertain. The CDR3 extends over 16 amino acids. V lost 4 bases to trimming and J lost 2 bases, with 16 bases between them. DNA of the CDR3: TGCGCCAGCAGTCGGGCCCTAGCGTACCCCACAGATACGCAGTATTTT. The encoded protein is CASSRALAYPTDTQYF.

The gene calls are TRBV10-2 and TRBJ1-1, with TRBD1 identical over 8 bases. CDR1 and CDR2 (germline): WSHSY, SAAADI. This CDR3 spans 15 amino acids. J lost 1 base, V lost 3 bases, and 4 bases had no gene match. The chain's CDR3 is CASSDPTGENTEAFF. The CDR3 DNA reads TGCGCCAGCAGTGACCCGACAGGGGAGAACACTGAAGCTTTCTTT.

V gene TRBV6-5 combines with J gene TRBJ1-2, with TRBD1 as a possible D gene (5 bases). The CDR3 has 12 amino acids. Trimming shortened V by 0 bases and J by 14 bases, and 13 bases separated the two germline ends. Germline CDR1 MNHEY, CDR2 SVGAGI. The CDR3 DNA reads as TGTGCCAGCAGTTACTCTGAGGGGCTATGGACCTTC. Its translation: CASSYSEGLWTF.

This clone was seen more than once but under ten times. The V gene is TRBV27, the J gene TRBJ2-5, with 7 positions matching TRBD1. Per germline, CDR1 MNHEY and CDR2 SMNVEV (reference sequence). V was pared by 8 bases and J by 0 bases, with 6 bases of the junction left unmatched. This CDR3 is 14 amino acids long. CDR3 DNA sequence: TGTGCCAGCCGGGACAGTTGGTACCAAGAGACCCAGTACTTC. It specifies CASRDSWYQETQYF.

This chain links TRBV18 with TRBJ1-2; no clear D gene. The CDR3 extends over 15 amino acids. V lost 4 bases and J 4 bases, leaving 16 bases between the germline ends. Germline CDR1 and CDR2: KGHSH and LQKENI. CDR3 DNA sequence: TGTGCCAGCTCACGGTCTGAAGAGGAGTTCTATGGCTACACCTTC. This sequence encodes CASSRSEEEFYGYTF.

CDR3: CASSSDYRDHEQYF. CDR3 DNA: TGTGCCAGCAGCTCCGACTACAGGGACCACGAGCAGTACTTC. This chain links TRBV7-9 with TRBJ2-7; D possibly corresponds to TRBD1 (6 bases). Germline V lookup: CDR1 SEHNR, CDR2 FQNEAQ (reference sequence). The CDR3 contains 14 residues. Trimming removed 4 bases from V and 5 bases from J, with 15 bases in between.

This chain links TRBV7-3 with TRBJ2-4; a weak D match, TRBD1 (7 bases). The CDR3 loop spans 15 amino acids. In germline, CDR1 is SGHTA, CDR2 FQGTGA. Trimming shortened V by 5 bases and J by 6 bases, and 17 bases separated the two germline ends. The CDR3 here is CASSQGTVGGNIQYF. The CDR3 DNA reads as TGTGCCAGCAGCCAAGGGACAGTCGGGGGAAACATTCAGTACTTC.

This chain connects TRBV30 to TRBJ2-5, with 7 bases matching TRBD2. The CDR3 loop spans 15 amino acids. The germline V gene has CDR1 GTSNPN and CDR2 SVGIG (reference sequence). V lost 2 bases to trimming and J lost 4 bases; unmatched junction nucleotides: 10. The CDR3 loop reads CAWSLRTGGGETQYF. The CDR3 DNA is TGTGCCTGGAGTCTCCGGACGGGGGGAGGAGAGACCCAGTACTTC.

This rearrangement joins TRBV14 to TRBJ2-7; no clear D gene. CDR1 SGHDN and CDR2 FVKESK come from the germline V gene. V lost 3 bases, J lost 1 base, and 7 bases lay in between. This CDR3 has 13 residues. The CDR3 loop reads CASSQQASYEQYF. CDR3 DNA sequence: TGTGCCAGCAGCCAGCAAGCTTCCTACGAGCAGTACTTC.

About this clone: One end of the junction varies from germline; a read error may be responsible. The chain recombines TRBV5-1 with TRBJ2-3, with 14 bases matching TRBD2. CDR1 SGHRS and CDR2 YFSETQ come from the germline V gene. The CDR3 contains 16 residues. In nucleotides, the CDR3 is TGCGCCAGCAGTTTGGGACTAGCGGGGGACACAGATACGCAGTATTTT. Encoded protein: CASSLGLAGDTDTQYF.

This clone was counted between two and nine times. The identical CDR3 is also encoded by other nucleotide sequences in the sample. V gene TRBV11-3 combines with J gene TRBJ1-3, with 9 bases that match TRBD1. Germline CDR1 SGHNT, CDR2 YENEEA. V shed 5 bases, J shed 2 bases, and the junction held 4 bases outside the gene matches. This CDR3 comprises 15 residues. The CDR3 DNA follows: TGTGCCAGCAGCCCGGGACAGGGACCTGGAAACACCATATATTTT. Its protein is CASSPGQGPGNTIYF.

The chain recombines TRBV29-1 with TRBJ2-3; TRBD2 matches at 10 bases. The junction had 3 bases not matched to a gene; V was cut back by 6 bases and J by 0 bases. Germline CDR1 and CDR2: SQVTM and ANQGSEA. The CDR3 has 14 residues. CDR3 region: CSVEGLASTDTQYF. DNA of the CDR3: TGCAGCGTAGAGGGACTAGCGAGCACAGATACGCAGTATTTT.

The V call is TRBV5-7, the J call TRBJ2-1, with D hard to call. TRBV5-7 is annotated as an ORF whose role is uncertain. There are 12 residues in the CDR3. V gave up 1 base and J gave up 9 bases, with 8 bases separating them. Here the CDR3 DNA reads TGTGCCAGCAGCTTGTGTTGCGGTGAGCAGTTCTTC. Its translation is CASSLCCGEQFF.

The sample holds one count of this clone. The rearrangement uses TRBV11-1 and TRBJ2-3; 7 positions match TRBD1. The CDR3 covers 15 residues. Looked up from germline, CDR1 is SGHAT and CDR2 is FQDESV (reference sequence). J lost 2 bases, V lost 3 bases, and 5 bases had no gene match. The CDR3 DNA is TGTGCCAGCAGCTTGTCCACAGGGGCCACAGATACGCAGTATTTT. The encoded protein is CASSLSTGATDTQYF. Drawing the rest from reference TRBV11-1 and TRBJ2-3, the complete variable domain is EAEVAQSPRYKITEKSQAVAFWCDPISGHATLYWYRQILGQGPELLVQFQDESVVDDSQLPKDRFSAERLKGVDSTLKIQPAELGDSAMYLCASSLSTGATDTQYFGPGTRLTVL.

The chain links TRBV5-4 to TRBJ2-1; TRBD1 agrees at 10 bases. Unmatched junction bases numbered 7, after V lost 2 bases and J lost 8 bases. This CDR3 has 15 amino acids. Germline loops: CDR1 SGHNT, CDR2 YYREEE (reference sequence). The CDR3 DNA is TGTGCCAGCAGCTTATGGACAGGGGGAAAAGATGAGCAGTTCTTC. Its translation is CASSLWTGGKDEQFF.

The chain couples TRBV7-9 to TRBJ1-1, with unresolved D. Between the trimmed V and J ends, which lost 2 bases and 6 bases, there was a span of 4 bases. This CDR3 comprises 11 residues. Germline loops: CDR1 SEHNR, CDR2 FQNEAQ (reference sequence). The CDR3 sequence is CASSLKAEAFF. The CDR3 coding sequence is TGTGCCAGCAGCTTAAAGGCTGAAGCTTTCTTT.

This sequence joins TRBV27 and TRBJ1-5, with D maybe TRBD1 (5 bases). Germline CDR1 MNHEY, CDR2 SMNVEV (reference sequence). CDR3 length: 16 residues. Trimming stripped 3 bases from V and 2 bases from J, with 14 bases between. CDR3 sequence reads: CASSFVTVGGNQPQHF. The CDR3 DNA sequence: TGTGCCAGCAGTTTTGTGACAGTCGGTGGCAATCAGCCCCAGCATTTT.

The rearrangement links TRBV6-6 to TRBJ1-4; no clear D. Germline V gives CDR1 MNHNY, CDR2 SVGAGI (reference sequence). The CDR3 extends over 14 amino acids. V lost 1 base and J 8 bases, leaving 11 bases between the germline ends. DNA of the CDR3: TGTGCCAGCAGTTACTTGGGCCGGGAGGAAAAACTGTTTTTT. It specifies CASSYLGREEKLFF.